Reported below is one TCR beta chain. Its antigen is unknown. Trimming left V 8 bases short and J 5 bases short, with 18 bases between. The CDR3 covers 14 residues. Germline V gene data show CDR1 as SNHLY and CDR2 as FYNNEI. The data derive from a study of a mutant IDH1 vaccine in newly diagnosed glioma. Study-wide background: Treated individuals were approximately 60% male and approximately 38% female, averaging roughly 40 years of age. Radiotherapy, temozolomide, or both had been given previously, and both were given to most.

Time point here: week 11, during vaccination. Each dose delivered 300 ug of mutant IDH1 20-mer peptide subcutaneously with imiquimod. Sequencing used immunoSEQ multiplex PCR; TCRdb keeps in-frame clones, though not all of them. The sample lists about 61,000 clones, 80% occurring once. This receptor was identified in a man between 45 and 60 years old with glioma. The input for sequencing was PBMCs, taken from a glioma patient whose treatment included an IDH1 peptide vaccine. The gene calls are TRBV2 and TRBJ2-5; D gene ambiguous. CDR3: CASRSGFIEETQYF. DNA for the CDR3: TGTGCCAGCCGCTCAGGATTTATAGAGGAGACCCAGTACTTC.